A selection of T cell receptor beta chains follows, all from one sample in a study of T cell responses to AZD1222 COVID-19 vaccine. The repertoire was sequenced with immunoSEQ multiplex PCR; TCRdb's copy has only in-frame clones and lacks some. The sample includes around 140,000 clones, approximately 83% of them seen just once. Sequences were derived from peripheral blood, sampled on day 0 of AZD1222 vaccination. These receptors were obtained from an adult in good health. Each CDR3 is given with its conserved first and last residue. D genes are given only for firm matches. The size entry is marked missing in some rows and otherwise reads once, few, many or a size class.

abundance	d_gene	v_gene	j_gene	CDR3aa	CDR3nt
.	TRBD2	TRBV3-1/TRBV3-2	TRBJ2-7	CASSQGTSGPYEQYF	TGTGCCAGCAGCCAAGGGACTAGCGGTCCCTACGAGCAGTACTTC
.	TRBD1	TRBV6-5	TRBJ2-3	CASSYQFQGGTDTQYF	TGTGCCAGCAGTTACCAGTTTCAGGGGGGCACAGATACGCAGTATTTT
.	.	TRBV9	TRBJ1-2	CASSVATRDYGYTF	TGTGCCAGCAGCGTAGCTACGAGGGACTATGGCTACACCTTC
.	.	TRBV28	TRBJ2-2	CASRRGELDTGELFF	TGTGCCAGCAGGCGCGGGGAGCTGGACACCGGGGAGCTGTTTTTT
.	.	TRBV3-1/TRBV3-2	TRBJ1-2	CASSLGVGGGYTF	TGTGCCAGCAGCCTGGGGGTCGGGGGAGGCTACACCTTC
.	.	TRBV2	TRBJ2-1	CASSEERRGLNNEQFF	TGTGCCAGCAGTGAAGAAAGGCGGGGGCTGAACAATGAGCAGTTCTTC
.	.	TRBV5-4	TRBJ1-2	CASSLGTASNYGYTF	TGTGCCAGCAGCTTGGGTACAGCAAGTAACTATGGCTACACCTTC
.	.	TRBV3-1/TRBV3-2	TRBJ1-2	CASSTPGHYGYTF	TGTGCCAGCAGCACCCCGGGACACTATGGCTACACCTTC
few	.	TRBV5-4	TRBJ2-3	CASRVGSSTDTQYF	TGTGCCAGCAGGGTCGGGAGTAGCACAGATACGCAGTATTTT
.	.	TRBV13	TRBJ1-1	CASSLWGSNTEAFF	TGTGCCAGCAGCTTATGGGGGTCGAACACTGAAGCTTTCTTT
.	.	TRBV5-4	TRBJ1-4	CASSWGGTTNEKLFF	TGTGCCAGCAGCTGGGGCGGCACAACTAATGAAAAACTGTTTTTT